This T cell receptor (beta chain) derives from a study of T cells in localized non-small cell lung cancer. Study observations and caveats: A median about 62 of the top 100 tumor clones appeared in adjacent lung. Heterogeneity within the tumor remains possible, as just one region underwent sequencing. Of the tissues analyzed, uninvolved adjacent lung showed maximal T cell clonality, greater than tumor. Longer overall survival associated with higher blood T cell density; shorter survival with higher adjacent-lung clonality.

Comment on this clone: Its target is not known.

This CDR3 has 15 residues. Germline V gene lookup returns CDR1 SEHNR and CDR2 FQNEAQ (reference sequence). Trimming removed 5 bases at V and 3 bases at J, with 14 bases between. Using immunoSEQ multiplex PCR, the repertoire was profiled, and TCRdb retains in-frame clones only, with some absent. The sample has some 64,000 clones, about 90% seen once. The chain joins TRBV7-9 to TRBJ1-5; D might be TRBD1 (6 bases). This TCR came from a woman between 35 and 75 years old with stage I lung adenocarcinoma. Sequences were derived from peripheral blood, sampled before any cancer treatment. The CDR3 sequence: CASSPMTGSNQPQHF. CDR3 DNA sequence: TGTGCCAGCAGCCCAATGACAGGCTCCAATCAGCCCCAGCATTTT.